This T cell receptor (beta chain) was sequenced for a study of T cell responses to AZD1222 COVID-19 vaccine. About the study: Doses given second, at about 4 or about 12 weeks, were pooled. Findings and caveats of the study: Donors, mostly white British, included more females; clonal diversity was possibly underestimated. CD4 TCRs linked to vaccination spanned spike, dominating at 160-218 and 743-854.

Note on this clone: The antigen remains undetermined.

The CDR3 is 16 residues long. CDR1 is SGHTA and CDR2 is FQGNSA in the germline V gene. V lost 5 bases and J 2 bases, leaving 19 bases between the germline ends. Measured with immunoSEQ multiplex PCR; TCRdb has only the in-frame clones, and not every one. The repertoire holds about 140,000 clones, with over 85% as singletons. V usage is TRBV7-2 and J usage is TRBJ2-7; maybe TRBD2 (6 bases). This TCR derives from an adult in good health. This material consisted of peripheral blood, taken on day 0 of AZD1222 vaccination. DNA of the CDR3: TGTGCCAGCAGCCCGAAGGCGGGACGGGCTACCTACGAGCAGTACTTC. Translating it yields CASSPKAGRATYEQYF.